One sample yielded the 27 T cell receptor beta chains listed below, sequenced in a study of healthy donors' naive CD4 and CD8 T cells. TCR libraries were built from 500 to 550 ng of total RNA by linear amplification. Each CDR3 protein is one row after TCRdb ran MiXCR on the reads. The sample yields 200,000 or so distinct CDR3 sequences, around three quarters seen once. The specimen sequenced was naive CD4+ and CD8+ T cells sorted from blood, pooled from several donors. Receptors originate from a pool of human donors in good health; the sample pools cells from several healthy donors.

V is TRBV24-1 and J is TRBJ2-7; D may be TRBD1 (5 bases). The CDR3 is 16 amino acids. V lost 3 bases to trimming and J lost 2 bases, with 16 bases between them. Germline-derived CDR1 and CDR2 are KGHDR and SFDVKD. The CDR3 DNA reads as TGTGCCACCAGTGATCCGATGACAGCCACGCCCTACGAGCAGTACTTC. Protein sequence: CATSDPMTATPYEQYF.

This clonotype was observed a few times. J is TRBJ2-1 and V is TRBV5-1; D remains ambiguous. Trimming took off 1 base at V and 8 bases at J, with 7 bases between the two ends. The CDR3 is 12 residues long. Germline V gene lookup returns CDR1 SGHRS and CDR2 YFSETQ. Written as DNA, the CDR3 is TGCGCCAGCAGCTTGTGGGCGGATGAGCAGTTCTTC. Translating it yields CASSLWADEQFF.

This clonotype was seen a handful of times. The chain combines TRBV12-3 or TRBV12-4 with TRBJ1-1; D uncertain. Trimming took off 11 bases at V and 4 bases at J, with 17 bases between the two ends. This CDR3 has 13 residues. CDR3 nucleotide sequence: TGTGCCTCCGTCCGGGGTACGGGCACTGAAGCTTTCTTT. It encodes CASVRGTGTEAFF.

CDR3 nucleotides: TGTGCCTGGATTCATGAGGGGGCATCTTTTTATCAAGCTTTCTTT. Protein: CAWIHEGASFYQAFF. The chain recombines TRBV30 with TRBJ1-1; 7 bases align to TRBD1. With 4 bases clipped from V and 9 bases from J, the junction kept 17 bases outside the gene matches. The CDR3 runs 15 residues. Per germline, CDR1 GTSNPN and CDR2 SVGIG (reference sequence).

This chain joins TRBV27 and TRBJ2-7; 8 nucleotides agree with TRBD2. This CDR3 comprises 15 residues. Per germline, CDR1 MNHEY and CDR2 SMNVEV (reference sequence). Germline trimming cut 0 bases from V and 2 bases from J; bases unmatched to any gene: 3. The CDR3 here is CASSLSSGSPYEQYF. CDR3 coding DNA: TGTGCCAGCAGTTTATCCAGCGGGAGTCCCTACGAGCAGTACTTC.

This clonotype was seen more than once but under ten times. J is TRBJ2-5 and V is TRBV29-1, with 9 bases aligning to TRBD1. J was trimmed by 5 bases and V by 6 bases; bases with no gene match: 7. This CDR3 region has 13 residues. The germline V gene encodes CDR1 SQVTM and CDR2 ANQGSEA. CDR3 bases: TGCAGCGTCGAACAGGGGGCGGCGGAGACCCAGTACTTC. Translation: CSVEQGAAETQYF.

This chain uses TRBV19 with TRBJ2-7; tentative D call: TRBD2 (6 bases). V was pared by 4 bases and J by 6 bases, with 13 bases between. Germline loops: CDR1 LNHDA, CDR2 SQIVND (reference sequence). This CDR3 spans 13 amino acids. CDR3 bases: TGTGCCAGTAGTAGACTAGGTGGCAGCGAGCAGTACTTC. This gives the protein CASSRLGGSEQYF.

This clonotype was seen more than once but under ten times. CDR3 DNA: TGTGCCGTACACCGGGACGGTGAGCGAGAGCAGTACTTC. This sequence encodes CAVHRDGEREQYF. The rearrangement joins TRBV10-3 to TRBJ2-7; perhaps D is TRBD1 or TRBD2 (5 bases each). Trimming removed 11 bases at V and 7 bases at J, with 21 bases between. There are 13 residues in the CDR3. From germline, CDR1 is ENHRY and CDR2 SYGVKD.

In this sample, this clonotype turned up once. The chain links TRBV2 to TRBJ1-2; 12 bases map to TRBD1. From germline, CDR1 is SNHLY and CDR2 FYNNEI. J was trimmed by 4 bases and V by 3 bases; bases with no gene match: 3. CDR3 length: 15 residues. The CDR3 reads CASSEGTGGFYGYTF. In DNA, the CDR3 is TGTGCCAGCAGTGAGGGGACAGGGGGCTTCTATGGCTACACCTTC.

This chain joins TRBV6-1 and TRBJ2-7; 7 nucleotides line up with TRBD1. V shed 5 bases, J shed 3 bases, and the junction held 7 bases outside the gene matches. The CDR3 loop spans 14 amino acids. Germline assignment: CDR1 MNHNS and CDR2 SASEGT. CDR3 loop: CASSYYRGNYEQYF. Here the CDR3 DNA reads TGTGCCAGCAGTTACTACAGGGGAAACTACGAGCAGTACTTC.

The chain links TRBV12-3 or TRBV12-4 to TRBJ2-2; possibly TRBD1 for D (6 bases). The CDR3 extends over 15 amino acids. V lost 6 bases and J 4 bases, leaving 15 bases between the germline ends. CDR3 bases: TGTGCCAGCAGGACCGGGACAACTACCACCGGGGAGCTGTTTTTT. This codes for CASRTGTTTTGELFF.

The V call is TRBV29-1, the J call TRBJ2-5; 13 bases align to TRBD2. The CDR3 runs to 14 residues. Germline trimming cut 6 bases from V and 7 bases from J; bases unmatched to any gene: 8. Germline V CDR1 and CDR2: SQVTM, ANQGSEA. The CDR3 is CSVRTSGGLGTQYF. Here the CDR3 DNA reads TGCAGCGTCCGGACTAGCGGGGGTCTAGGGACCCAGTACTTC. The whole variable domain, remainder taken from reference TRBV29-1 and TRBJ2-5, is SAVISQKPSRDICQRGTSLTIQCQVDSQVTMMFWYRQQPGQSLTLIATANQGSEATYESGFVIDKFPISRPNLTFSTLTVSNMSPEDSSIYLCSVRTSGGLGTQYFGPGTRLLVL.

The V gene is TRBV27, the J gene TRBJ2-7, with 8 bases matching TRBD1. From germline, CDR1 is MNHEY and CDR2 SMNVEV (reference sequence). V lost 5 bases and J lost 2; bases outside the gene matches: 5. The CDR3 has 14 residues. The CDR3 spells CASSNRGRTYEQYF. CDR3 in DNA: TGTGCCAGCAGTAACAGGGGGAGAACCTACGAGCAGTACTTC.

V and J are TRBV18 and TRBJ1-2; the D is unclear. This CDR3 has 15 residues. CDR1 is KGHSH and CDR2 is LQKENI in the germline V gene. The germline V and J ends were trimmed by 3 bases and 6 bases, with 17 bases remaining between them. CDR3 nucleotides: TGTGCCAGCTCACCCACGCTTACCCGCGAACATGGCTACACCTTC. It is translated as CASSPTLTREHGYTF.

The V and J genes are TRBV27 and TRBJ1-5; 8 nucleotides match TRBD1. CDR3 length: 14 amino acids. CDR1 and CDR2 from the germline V gene are MNHEY and SMNVEV (reference sequence). J lost 7 bases, V lost 2 bases, and 4 bases had no gene match. CDR3 loop: CASSLGTGRQPQHF. In DNA form, the CDR3 reads TGTGCCAGCAGTTTAGGGACAGGTCGCCAGCCCCAGCATTTT.

The rearrangement links TRBV5-1 to TRBJ2-7; D perhaps matches TRBD2 (5 bases). This CDR3 is 15 amino acids long. V was pared by 2 bases and J by 2 bases, with 14 bases between. The germline V gene encodes CDR1 SGHRS and CDR2 YFSETQ. The CDR3 spells CASSFLGLSTYEQYF. As DNA, the CDR3 is TGCGCCAGCAGCTTTTTAGGACTTTCAACCTACGAGCAGTACTTC.

This sequence joins TRBV6-6 and TRBJ2-3; 9 bases are shared with TRBD1. Germline values: CDR1 MNHNY, CDR2 SVGAGI (reference sequence). The CDR3 consists of 16 residues. With 4 bases clipped from V and 1 base from J, the junction kept 6 bases outside the gene matches. CDR3 nucleotide sequence: TGTGCCAGCAGTTGGGGACAGGGATCGGGCACAGATACGCAGTATTTT. Residues: CASSWGQGSGTDTQYF.

This chain uses TRBV30 with TRBJ2-4; D possibly corresponds to TRBD2 (5 bases). With 3 bases removed from V and 6 bases from J, the gap between germline ends came to 21 bases. This CDR3 is 16 amino acids long. The V gene's germline CDR1 is GTSNPN and CDR2 SVGIG (reference sequence). In DNA, the CDR3 is TGTGCCTGGAGCCATCCCTTATACCCCGAGGGAAACATTCAGTACTTC. This codes for CAWSHPLYPEGNIQYF.

V usage is TRBV27 and J usage is TRBJ2-1; D uncertain. Germline CDR1 is MNHEY and CDR2 is SMNVEV (reference sequence). V was cut by 0 bases and J by 4 bases, with 13 bases left in between. The CDR3 has 16 residues. Here the CDR3 reads CASSLSTAGGYNEQFF. In DNA, the CDR3 is TGTGCCAGCAGTTTATCGACGGCCGGTGGGTACAATGAGCAGTTCTTC.

V is TRBV12-3 or TRBV12-4 and J is TRBJ1-1, with D maybe TRBD1 (5 bases). V was shortened by 8 bases and J by 0 bases, with 13 bases between the two germline ends. The CDR3 runs to 14 residues. CDR3 nucleotide sequence: TGTGCCAGCCGATTGACAGTCATGAACACTGAAGCTTTCTTT. Encoded protein: CASRLTVMNTEAFF.

The V and J genes are TRBV29-1 and TRBJ2-1; no firm D call. The germline V gene has CDR1 SQVTM and CDR2 ANQGSEA. CDR3 length: 13 residues. V gave up 3 bases and J gave up 5 bases, with 11 bases separating them. The CDR3 loop reads CSVDRSQDNEQFF. The CDR3, as DNA: TGCAGCGTTGACCGAAGCCAGGACAATGAGCAGTTCTTC.

The chain carries TRBV20-1 and TRBJ2-1; D is unresolved. V was cut by 3 bases and J by 8 bases, with 8 bases left in between. The V gene's germline CDR1 is DFQATT and CDR2 SNEGSKA (reference sequence). CDR3 length: 11 residues. CDR3 in amino acids: CSASSTDEQFF. The CDR3, as DNA: TGCAGTGCTAGCTCAACGGATGAGCAGTTCTTC.

This clonotype was recorded once. Written as DNA, the CDR3 is TGCAGCGTTGCCGGGAAGGCCATCAATGAGCAGTTCTTC. Amino acid sequence: CSVAGKAINEQFF. The chain combines TRBV29-1 with TRBJ2-1; a possible D gene is TRBD2 (5 bases). The CDR3 has 13 amino acids. Germline CDR1 SQVTM, CDR2 ANQGSEA. V shed 4 bases and J shed 6 bases, with 13 bases lying between them.

This chain connects TRBV29-1 to TRBJ2-1, with D hard to call. With 2 bases removed from V and 4 bases from J, the gap between germline ends came to 6 bases. The CDR3 covers 12 residues. From germline, CDR1 is SQVTM and CDR2 ANQGSEA. CDR3 protein: CSVENRYNEQFF. CDR3 coding DNA: TGCAGCGTTGAAAACCGTTACAATGAGCAGTTCTTC.

In nucleotides, the CDR3 is TGTGCCAGTAGTTTAAAAAAGAGCTCCTACAATGAGCAGTTCTTC. Amino acid sequence: CASSLKKSSYNEQFF. The chain couples TRBV19 to TRBJ2-1; D remains ambiguous. Between the trimmed V and J ends, which lost 5 bases and 0 bases, there was a span of 11 bases. There are 15 residues in the CDR3. The germline CDR1 and CDR2 sequences are LNHDA and SQIVND (reference sequence).

The chain has TRBV29-1 and TRBJ2-6, with unresolved D. V gave up 6 bases and J gave up 4 bases, with 10 bases separating them. The germline gives CDR1 SQVTM, CDR2 ANQGSEA. There are 13 residues in the CDR3. The CDR3 spells CSVLGNGANVLTF. In DNA form, the CDR3 reads TGCAGCGTCTTAGGGAACGGGGCCAACGTCCTGACTTTC.

The CDR3 reads CASNFRGYNEQFF. The DNA for the CDR3 is TGTGCCAGCAACTTCAGGGGATACAATGAGCAGTTCTTC. This sequence joins TRBV12-3 or TRBV12-4 and TRBJ2-1; maybe TRBD1 (6 bases). The CDR3 totals 13 residues. The V end was cut by 7 bases, the J end by 4 bases, with 11 bases between.